The source of this T cell receptor beta chain is a study of shared clonotypes between healthy human individuals. For the study at large: Contributing individuals were a couple of females and a few males aged 18 to 49. Findings and limits, study-wide: Generation probabilities were higher for clonotypes shared across all four sorted-subset donors than for unshared ones. It was observed that 5% to 6% of naive CD4 clonotypes were shared across a handful of donors. The represented genetic and exposure-history diversity was limited by the small number of donors.

The repertoire was sequenced with immunoSEQ multiplex PCR; TCRdb's copy has only in-frame clones and lacks some. This sample yields 600,000 to 750,000 clones, of which about nine tenths are seen a single time; less than 40% belongs to the top ten. The CDR3 extends over 15 amino acids. V shed 3 bases and J shed 3 bases, with 15 bases lying between them. The V gene's germline CDR1 is MNHEY and CDR2 SVGAGI. Of note for this clone: What it binds is not known.

V is TRBV6-5 and J is TRBJ2-7; maybe TRBD1 (6 bases). Sequencing used memory CD8+ T cells from PBMCs. The subset was: CD45RO+ cells pooled with CCR7-negative TemRA cells. This clonotype was sampled from a young man in good health. Some clones in this sample may be carry-over from other donors' samples. The CDR3 protein is CASSYFGTTIYEQYF. CDR3 DNA sequence: TGTGCCAGCAGTTATTTCGGGACAACCATCTACGAGCAGTACTTC.